The 18 T cell receptor beta chains below all came from one sample that was sequenced in a study of T-cell memory formation after mild COVID-19. TCRdb analysed the 5' RACE reads with MiXCR anew, one entry per CDR3 protein. The table includes about 600,000 distinct CDR3 sequences, roughly 21% detected once. Sequencing used PBMCs or a T cell subset sorted from them (not recorded which). Every receptor here comes from an adult woman who had mild COVID-19 (a few samples of this study predate the infection). Cell type and time point are not known.

This clonotype has at least ten counts. This rearrangement joins TRBV7-2 to TRBJ2-7; 8 bases match TRBD2. CDR3 size: 14 residues. Losses at the gene ends were 5 bases for V and 3 bases for J; bases not matched to a gene: 6. CDR1 is SGHTA and CDR2 is FQGNSA in the germline V gene. This CDR3 reads CASSLSGGFYEQYF. The CDR3 coding sequence is TGTGCCAGCAGCCTGAGCGGGGGTTTCTACGAGCAGTACTTC.

This clonotype was counted a few times. The rearrangement uses TRBV27 and TRBJ2-7; D uncertain. Trimming cost V 5 bases and J 3 bases, with 14 bases left between them. This CDR3 contains 14 residues. Germline V lookup: CDR1 MNHEY, CDR2 SMNVEV (reference sequence). The CDR3 sequence is CASSPSESYYEQYF. CDR3 sequence (DNA): TGTGCCAGCAGTCCAAGTGAAAGCTACTACGAGCAGTACTTC.

The rearrangement uses TRBV20-1 and TRBJ2-6; weak D call: TRBD1 (5 bases). This CDR3 is built from 15 residues. The V end lost 4 bases, the J end lost 0 bases, and 10 bases lay between the germline ends. Germline values: CDR1 DFQATT, CDR2 SNEGSKA (reference sequence). The CDR3 DNA follows: TGCAGTGCTACCCCTCAGGGCTCTGGGGCCAACGTCCTGACTTTC. It yields the protein CSATPQGSGANVLTF.

The table lists this clonotype with a few counts. V gene TRBV5-1 combines with J gene TRBJ2-1; 9 nucleotides line up with TRBD2. This CDR3 has 15 amino acids. Germline CDR1 SGHRS, CDR2 YFSETQ. After removal of 1 base from V and 5 bases from J, the junction contained 4 bases not matched to a gene. DNA of the CDR3: TGCGCCAGCAGCTTGCTGGCTAGCGGGGACAATGAGCAGTTCTTC. Translation: CASSLLASGDNEQFF.

This clonotype was detected only a few times. The rearrangement joins TRBV19 to TRBJ1-5; the match to TRBD1 covers 8 bases. This CDR3 is 16 amino acids long. Germline lookup yields CDR1 LNHDA and CDR2 SQIVND (reference sequence). V lost 4 bases and J lost 2; bases outside the gene matches: 7. CDR3 region: CASSTPGTGGNQPQHF. The CDR3 DNA follows: TGTGCCAGTAGTACCCCCGGGACAGGAGGCAATCAGCCCCAGCATTTT.

This clonotype was seen only a few times. This chain connects TRBV11-2 to TRBJ2-1; 9 bases match TRBD1. Germline V gives CDR1 SGHAT, CDR2 FQNNGV. J lost 6 bases, V lost 5 bases, and 2 bases had no gene match. The CDR3 is 13 residues long. The CDR3 nucleotides are TGTGCCAGCAGCCAGACAGGGGGCAATGAGCAGTTCTTC. Protein: CASSQTGGNEQFF.

This clonotype was picked up a small number of times. The rearrangement uses TRBV12-3 or TRBV12-4 and TRBJ2-7; 11 positions agree with TRBD2. V was pared by 7 bases and J by 8 bases, with 10 bases of the junction left unmatched. The CDR3 runs to 14 residues. Written as DNA, the CDR3 is TGTGCCAGCACCTTAGCGGGAGGGCCGGGTAAGCAGTACTTC. This codes for CASTLAGGPGKQYF.

In its sample, this clonotype was seen once. The chain links TRBV12-3 or TRBV12-4 to TRBJ1-2, with D unclear. CDR3 length: 11 residues. Trimming took off 7 bases at V and 8 bases at J, with 11 bases between the two ends. CDR3 bases: TGTGCCAGCACCTCCCCGAGGGGCTACACCTTC. Residues: CASTSPRGYTF.

This chain connects TRBV20-1 to TRBJ1-1, with a weak D call TRBD1 (5 bases). V was trimmed by 1 base and J by 0 bases, leaving 9 bases between them. The CDR3 loop spans 14 amino acids. Germline CDR1 and CDR2: DFQATT and SNEGSKA (reference sequence). The CDR3 here is CSARAGTVNTEAFF. CDR3 DNA sequence: TGCAGTGCTAGAGCCGGGACGGTGAACACTGAAGCTTTCTTT.

This clonotype was found a few times. The rearrangement joins TRBV12-3 or TRBV12-4 to TRBJ1-1; D gene ambiguous. V gave up 8 bases and J gave up 4 bases, with 14 bases separating them. This CDR3 has 13 residues. CDR3 coding DNA: TGTGCCAGCGCACCGCCCGGGAGCACTGAAGCTTTCTTT. As protein: CASAPPGSTEAFF.

With regard to this clonotype: No DNA is shown, since the ends of the CDR3 on it are uncertain; the CDR3 is the one TCRdb lists. The chain carries TRBV27 and TRBJ1-2; the table assigns TRBD1, which was not confirmed against the DNA. The CDR3 comprises 13 residues, both ends counted. In germline, CDR1 is MNHEY, CDR2 SMNVEV (reference sequence). This chain's CDR3 is CASSSSGALSYTF.

This clonotype was observed a few times. Here the CDR3 DNA reads TGTGCCAGCAGCTTAGGACGACAGGGTTACTATGGCTACACCTTC. Its protein is CASSLGRQGYYGYTF. The chain employs TRBV7-9 and TRBJ1-2; 7 bases are shared with TRBD1. Germline V gives CDR1 SEHNR, CDR2 FQNEAQ (reference sequence). The CDR3 consists of 15 residues. The junction had 5 bases not matched to a gene; V was cut back by 1 base and J by 3 bases. Full variable domain (outside the CDR3, taken from reference TRBV7-9 and TRBJ1-2): DTGVSQNPRHKITKRGQNVTFRCDPISEHNRLYWYRQTLGQGPEFLTYFQNEAQLEKSRLLSDRFSAERPKGSFSTLEIQRTEQGDSAMYLCASSLGRQGYYGYTFGSGTRLTVV.

V gene TRBV18 combines with J gene TRBJ2-3, with TRBD1 identical over 8 bases. J lost 4 bases, V lost 3 bases, and 9 bases had no gene match. The CDR3 sequence is 16 residues long. Germline CDR1 KGHSH, CDR2 LQKENI. The DNA of the CDR3 is TGTGCCAGCTCACCGAACGGACAGGGTAGCGCAGATACGCAGTATTTT. Residues: CASSPNGQGSADTQYF.

This clonotype appeared once. This chain uses TRBV11-2 with TRBJ2-5; D remains ambiguous. Germline CDR1 and CDR2: SGHAT and FQNNGV. Trimming pared 0 bases from V and 5 bases from J, leaving 10 bases between. This CDR3 comprises 14 residues. This CDR3 reads CASSLDGGMETQYF. The CDR3 DNA follows: TGTGCCAGCAGCTTAGACGGTGGGATGGAGACCCAGTACTTC.

The sample holds a few counts of this clonotype. One junction end does not reproduce the germline sequence, and a read error may be involved. The gene calls are TRBV19 and TRBJ1-2, with TRBD1 as a possible D gene (6 bases). The CDR3 extends over 14 amino acids. Per germline, CDR1 LNHDA and CDR2 SQIVND (reference sequence). This CDR3 reads CATSPVQGINGYTF. CDR3 DNA: TGTGCCACTAGTCCGGTCCAGGGGATTAATGGCTACACCTTC. Drawing the rest from reference TRBV19 and TRBJ1-2, the complete variable domain is DGGITQSPKYLFRKEGQNVTLSCEQNLNHDAMYWYRQDPGQGLRLIYYSQIVNDFQKGDIAEGYSVSREKKESFPLTVTSAQKNPTAFYLCATSPVQGINGYTFGSGTRLTVV.

This clonotype was picked up a small number of times. The chain links TRBV15 to TRBJ2-1; 9 nucleotides match TRBD1. From germline, CDR1 is LNHNV and CDR2 YYDKDF (reference sequence). The CDR3 totals 16 residues. V was clipped by 2 bases and J by 2 bases; unmatched bases: 4. The CDR3 loop reads CATSRQDRGPYNEQFF. In nucleotides, the CDR3 is TGTGCCACCAGCAGACAGGACAGGGGCCCCTACAATGAGCAGTTCTTC.

DNA for the CDR3: TGTGCCAGCAGCCCCATACCGGGACAGACACCCGGGGAGCTGTTTTTT. This encodes CASSPIPGQTPGELFF. V usage is TRBV7-6 and J usage is TRBJ2-2, with TRBD1 matching over 7 bases. CDR1 is SGHVS and CDR2 is FNYEAQ in the germline V gene. The CDR3 totals 16 residues. V dropped 5 bases and J dropped 6; count of bases not matched to a gene: 12.

This clonotype was counted a few times. This chain links TRBV7-6 with TRBJ2-7, with D possibly matching TRBD2 (6 bases). V lost 5 bases and J lost 7, with 15 bases in between. The CDR3 has 13 amino acids. CDR1 SGHVS and CDR2 FNYEAQ come from the germline V gene. Written as DNA, the CDR3 is TGTGCCAGCAGCCCTCCGGGACTCCTGGAGCAGTACTTC. Protein: CASSPPGLLEQYF. The full variable domain, rest sourced from reference TRBV7-6 and TRBJ2-7, is GAGVSQSPRYKVTKRGQDVALRCDPISGHVSLYWYRQALGQGPEFLTYFNYEAQQDKSGLPNDRFSAERPEGSISTLTIQRTEQRDSAMYRCASSPPGLLEQYFGPGTRLTVT.